The 6 T cell receptor beta chains reported below all come from one sample, sequenced in a study of T cell responses to AZD1222 COVID-19 vaccine. Generated by immunoSEQ multiplex PCR, the TCRdb table keeps only in-frame clones and is missing some. The table records more than 70,000 clones, 88% of them present only once. The sample here was peripheral blood, taken on day 0 of MenACWY control vaccination. The receptor source for this set is an adult in good health.

The J gene is TRBJ1-2, the V gene TRBV5-8; a possible D gene is TRBD1 (5 bases). Germline CDR1 SGHTS, CDR2 YDEGEE. CDR3 size: 14 residues. V gave up 5 bases and J gave up 0 bases, with 11 bases separating them. The CDR3 loop is CASRGRGSNYGYTF. CDR3 bases: TGTGCCAGCAGGGGGAGGGGATCTAACTATGGCTACACCTTC.

DNA for the CDR3: TGTGCCAGCAGCCAAGTAGAGGGGGTCTATGGCTACACCTTC. Translating it yields CASSQVEGVYGYTF. The chain has TRBV3-1 (or the pseudogene TRBV3-2) and TRBJ1-2, with D perhaps TRBD1 (6 bases). The germline V and J ends were trimmed by 1 base and 4 bases, with 10 bases remaining between them. The CDR3 has 14 residues. Germline-derived CDR1 and CDR2 are LGHDT and YNNKEL (reference sequence).

The chain combines TRBV27 with TRBJ1-6; D call uncertain. In germline, CDR1 is MNHEY, CDR2 SMNVEV (reference sequence). The V end was cut by 5 bases, the J end by 3 bases, with 11 bases between. The length of the CDR3 is 15 residues. Written as DNA, the CDR3 is TGTGCCAGCAGTCTTTACGGTAGCTATAATTCACCCCTCCACTTT. It specifies CASSLYGSYNSPLHF.

The rearrangement uses TRBV12-3 or TRBV12-4 and TRBJ2-1, with D tentatively TRBD1 (6 bases). This CDR3 comprises 13 residues. The V gene lost 6 bases and the J gene lost 7 bases, with 13 bases spanning the gap. CDR3 nucleotide sequence: TGTGCCAGCAGACTCGACAGGCCTAATGAGCAGTTCTTC. Encoded protein: CASRLDRPNEQFF.

The CDR3 protein is CASSGTGTNDSPLHF. Written as DNA, the CDR3 is TGTGCCAGCAGCGGGACAGGGACGAATGATTCACCCCTCCACTTT. This sequence joins TRBV5-6 and TRBJ1-6; 9 positions match TRBD1. Germline trimming cut 4 bases from V and 8 bases from J; bases unmatched to any gene: 7. Germline V gene sequence: CDR1 SGHDT, CDR2 YYEEEE. This CDR3 comprises 15 residues.

The V and J genes are TRBV6-1 and TRBJ2-2, with 10 bases lining up with TRBD2. V lost 4 bases to trimming and J lost 0 bases; unmatched junction nucleotides: 5. This CDR3 is 17 amino acids long. Germline V CDR1 and CDR2: MNHNS, SASEGT. The CDR3: CASSATAGGTNTGELFF. CDR3 coding DNA: TGTGCCAGCAGTGCTACAGCGGGGGGGACGAACACCGGGGAGCTGTTTTTT.